Following are 5 T cell receptor beta chains from one sample sequenced in a study of long-term antiretroviral therapy in people with HIV. The assay used was immunoSEQ (version v3.0), run at survey level. Sequencing used immunoSEQ multiplex PCR; TCRdb keeps in-frame clones, though not all of them. This table holds approximately 12,000 clones, more than 85% found once. The starting material was unsorted PBMCs, obtained 0.2 years before starting antiretroviral therapy. The source of these receptors is a woman between 40 and 55 years old with HIV.

This sequence joins TRBV5-4 and TRBJ2-7; D may match TRBD1 or TRBD2 (5 bases each). This CDR3 contains 15 residues. Germline V gives CDR1 SGHNT, CDR2 YYREEE (reference sequence). V lost 0 bases to trimming and J lost 2 bases, with 12 bases between them. The CDR3 reads CASSLGDRRPYEQYF. CDR3 DNA sequence: TGTGCCAGCAGCTTGGGGGACCGGCGACCCTACGAGCAGTACTTC.

The chain combines TRBV7-9 with TRBJ1-1; 7 bases line up with TRBD1. The CDR3 is 14 amino acids. Unmatched junction bases numbered 7, after V lost 6 bases and J lost 3 bases. The V gene's germline CDR1 is SEHNR and CDR2 FQNEAQ (reference sequence). DNA of the CDR3: TGTGCCAGCAGACGTGGACAGGTAGACACTGAAGCTTTCTTT. Translated: CASRRGQVDTEAFF.

V gene TRBV28 combines with J gene TRBJ2-7; D gene unclear. The CDR3 is 12 amino acids. Per germline, CDR1 MDHEN and CDR2 SYDVKM. The V and J ends lost 5 bases and 2 bases respectively, with 7 bases between them. The CDR3 DNA sequence: TGTGCCAGCAGTGGCAGAGCCTACGAGCAGTACTTC. Protein: CASSGRAYEQYF.

The V call is TRBV19, the J call TRBJ1-3; D ambiguous. V dropped 3 bases and J dropped 4 bases, with 13 bases sitting between them. The CDR3 totals 15 residues. The germline gives CDR1 LNHDA, CDR2 SQIVND (reference sequence). CDR3 protein: CASSIYPRIGNTIYF. In DNA, the CDR3 is TGTGCCAGTAGTATCTACCCACGTATCGGAAACACCATATATTTT.

This clone was seen once. CDR3 coding DNA: TGCAGCGTTGAAGGGGACAGGGGGCCCCACGAGCAGTACTTC. It encodes CSVEGDRGPHEQYF. The chain recombines TRBV29-1 with TRBJ2-7, with 12 bases that match TRBD1. This CDR3 spans 14 amino acids. Germline CDR1 SQVTM, CDR2 ANQGSEA. The V gene end was trimmed by 1 base and the J gene end by 5 bases; junction bases not matched to a gene: 3.